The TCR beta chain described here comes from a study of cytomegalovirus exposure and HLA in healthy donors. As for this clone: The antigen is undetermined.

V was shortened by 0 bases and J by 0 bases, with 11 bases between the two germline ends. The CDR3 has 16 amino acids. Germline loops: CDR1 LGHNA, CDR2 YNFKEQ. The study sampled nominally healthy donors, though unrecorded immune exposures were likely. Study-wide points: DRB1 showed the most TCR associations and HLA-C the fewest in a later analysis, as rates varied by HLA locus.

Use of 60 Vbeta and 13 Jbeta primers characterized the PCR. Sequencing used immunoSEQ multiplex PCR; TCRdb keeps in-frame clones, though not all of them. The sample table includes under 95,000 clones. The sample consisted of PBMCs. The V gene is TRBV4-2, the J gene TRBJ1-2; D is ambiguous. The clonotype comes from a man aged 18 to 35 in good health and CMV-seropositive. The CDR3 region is CASSQDQALANYGYTF. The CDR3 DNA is TGTGCCAGCAGCCAAGATCAGGCATTAGCTAACTATGGCTACACCTTC.